Each of the 23 T cell receptor beta chains below was sequenced from the same sample in a study of T cell changes during pregnancy in multiple sclerosis. The protocol was immunoSEQ multiplex PCR, while the TCRdb copy is restricted to in-frame clones and leaves out a portion. The sample contains tens of thousands of clones, around 92% of which appear only once. The sample in question was CD4+ T cells from peripheral blood mononuclear cells, obtained after pregnancy. The source of these receptors is a female donor with multiple sclerosis, enrolled in a pregnancy study.

This rearrangement joins TRBV2 to TRBJ2-4; D is undetermined. This CDR3 is built from 14 residues. Per the germline V gene, CDR1 is SNHLY and CDR2 is FYNNEI. V dropped 7 bases and J dropped 1 base, with 11 bases sitting between them. The CDR3 DNA follows: TGTGCCAGCACGGAGAGCCCGGCCAAAAACATTCAGTACTTC. This sequence encodes CASTESPAKNIQYF.

The chain links TRBV28 to TRBJ2-5; 8 positions agree with TRBD1. The trim removed 4 bases at V and 2 bases at J, leaving 9 bases unmatched. In germline, CDR1 is MDHEN, CDR2 SYDVKM. The CDR3 extends over 16 amino acids. CDR3 protein: CASSSLRQGNQETQYF. Written as DNA, the CDR3 is TGTGCCAGCAGTTCTCTCCGACAGGGGAATCAAGAGACCCAGTACTTC.

Only one count was recorded for this clone. The chain has TRBV7-9 and TRBJ1-2, with 9 bases identical to TRBD1. Germline trimming cut 5 bases from V and 2 bases from J; bases unmatched to any gene: 6. Looked up from germline, CDR1 is SEHNR and CDR2 is FQNEAQ (reference sequence). The length of the CDR3 is 15 residues. The CDR3 DNA sequence: TGTGCCAGCAGCCTAATTGACAGGGGGAACTATGGCTACACCTTC. It encodes CASSLIDRGNYGYTF.

This sequence joins TRBV29-1 and TRBJ1-5; 7 bases are shared with TRBD1. Germline loops: CDR1 SQVTM, CDR2 ANQGSEA. The CDR3 contains 13 residues. Trimming took 4 bases from V and 3 from J; bases not matched to a gene: 3. The CDR3 nucleotides read TGCAGCGTTGCAGGGGGGACCAATCAGCCCCAGCATTTT. Translation: CSVAGGTNQPQHF.

The chain links TRBV6-1 to TRBJ1-2; D not resolved. The CDR3 runs to 13 residues. V was shortened by 7 bases and J by 2 bases, with 11 bases between the two germline ends. CDR1 and CDR2 from the germline V gene are MNHNS and SASEGT. CDR3 sequence: CASIEGSNYGYTF. In DNA form, the CDR3 reads TGTGCCAGCATCGAGGGATCAAACTATGGCTACACCTTC.

The chain is built from TRBV5-5 and TRBJ1-5; no clear D. The CDR3 covers 15 residues. CDR1 is SGHKS and CDR2 is YYEKEE in the germline V gene (reference sequence). V lost 0 bases and J lost 0, with 7 bases in between. The CDR3 reads CASSLGPHSNQPQHF. The CDR3 nucleotides are TGTGCCAGCAGCTTGGGTCCCCATAGCAATCAGCCCCAGCATTTT. The full variable domain, with the rest looked up from reference TRBV5-5 and TRBJ1-5, is DAGVTQSPTHLIKTRGQQVTLRCSPISGHKSVSWYQQVLGQGPQFIFQYYEKEERGRGNFPDRFSARQFPNYSSELNVNALLLGDSALYLCASSLGPHSNQPQHFGDGTRLSIL.

To note about this clone: The sample holds other DNA sequences that translate to the same CDR3. The chain carries TRBV9 and TRBJ2-5, with 12 positions matching TRBD2. The J segment lost 5 bases and the V segment lost 0 bases, leaving 2 bases of the junction unmatched. This CDR3 comprises 15 residues. Germline lookup yields CDR1 SGDLS and CDR2 YYNGEE. The CDR3 nucleotides are TGTGCCAGCAGCGTAGGCCTAGCGGGAGGGGAGACCCAGTACTTC. It translates to CASSVGLAGGETQYF.

V usage is TRBV29-1 and J usage is TRBJ2-1; 8 nucleotides match TRBD2. The ends lost 4 bases at V and 4 bases at J; junction bases unmatched: 6. The CDR3 loop spans 14 amino acids. CDR1 is SQVTM and CDR2 is ANQGSEA in the germline V gene. CDR3 nucleotides: TGCAGCGTTGTTCGAACTAGCGGATACAATGAGCAGTTCTTC. Translation gives CSVVRTSGYNEQFF.

The rearrangement links TRBV20-1 to TRBJ1-1, with D hard to call. The germline V gene encodes CDR1 DFQATT and CDR2 SNEGSKA (reference sequence). V lost 3 bases and J 5 bases, leaving 7 bases between the germline ends. The CDR3 extends over 11 amino acids. For the CDR3, the DNA is TGCAGTGCTAGGGCAGGTACTGAAGCTTTCTTT. Translating it yields CSARAGTEAFF.

The chain carries TRBV7-3 and TRBJ2-1, with 10 nucleotides matching TRBD2. From germline, CDR1 is SGHTA and CDR2 FQGTGA. The V gene end was trimmed by 5 bases and the J gene end by 2 bases; junction bases not matched to a gene: 12. The CDR3 is 18 amino acids. In DNA, the CDR3 is TGTGCCAGCAGCAGCGGGGGGGTGTTTAGCGGGGCCTACAATGAGCAGTTCTTC. Translated: CASSSGGVFSGAYNEQFF.

V and J are TRBV5-6 and TRBJ2-4, with 7 nucleotides matching TRBD1. Germline loops: CDR1 SGHDT, CDR2 YYEEEE. The V and J ends lost 4 bases and 0 bases, in that order; junction bases with no gene match: 13. This CDR3 region has 18 residues. CDR3 DNA: TGTGCCAGCAGCACCGGACAGGATCTGATACTAGCCAAAAACATTCAGTACTTC. Amino acids: CASSTGQDLILAKNIQYF.

This sequence joins TRBV5-4 and TRBJ2-3, with a tentative D call TRBD2 (6 bases). CDR3 size: 14 residues. Germline values: CDR1 SGHNT, CDR2 YYREEE (reference sequence). The V and J ends lost 0 bases and 3 bases respectively, with 8 bases between them. CDR3 residues: CASSLGLGTDTQYF. The DNA of the CDR3 is TGTGCCAGCAGCTTGGGACTAGGGACAGATACGCAGTATTTT. The full variable domain, rest sourced from reference TRBV5-4 and TRBJ2-3, is ETGVTQSPTHLIKTRGQQVTLRCSSQSGHNTVSWYQQALGQGPQFIFQYYREEENGRGNFPPRFSGLQFPNYSSELNVNALELDDSALYLCASSLGLGTDTQYFGPGTRLTVL.

The genes are TRBV5-4 and TRBJ1-3; D perhaps matches TRBD1 (6 bases). This CDR3 spans 14 amino acids. V lost 8 bases and J lost 0, with 12 bases in between. Germline values: CDR1 SGHNT, CDR2 YYREEE (reference sequence). CDR3 nucleotides: TGTGCCAGTCTCGACAGGAGCTCTGGAAACACCATATATTTT. Its protein is CASLDRSSGNTIYF.

This clone was counted between two and nine times. The chain uses TRBV6-5 and TRBJ2-2; 10 bases match TRBD1. The CDR3 is made up of 15 amino acids. V was pared by 6 bases and J by 5 bases, with 6 bases of the junction left unmatched. Germline V lookup: CDR1 MNHEY, CDR2 SVGAGI. The CDR3 DNA sequence: TGTGCCAGCAGCCGGGACAGGGGTGGGACCGGGGAGCTGTTTTTT. Protein: CASSRDRGGTGELFF.

This clone was seen a few times. The gene calls are TRBV7-9 and TRBJ1-2; possibly TRBD1 for D (5 bases). Per the germline V gene, CDR1 is SEHNR and CDR2 is FQNEAQ (reference sequence). The CDR3 extends over 15 amino acids. Trimming shortened V by 1 base and J by 4 bases, and 13 bases separated the two germline ends. The CDR3 is CASSLEGRVGYGYTF. Here the CDR3 DNA reads TGTGCCAGCAGCTTAGAAGGCAGGGTCGGCTATGGCTACACCTTC.

V is TRBV7-2 and J is TRBJ2-3, with TRBD2 identical over 8 bases. Germline values: CDR1 SGHTA, CDR2 FQGNSA. J gave up 2 bases and V 2 bases, and 9 bases lay outside the gene matches. The length of the CDR3 is 17 residues. The CDR3 loop reads CASSLHPGGPATDTQYF. The CDR3 DNA sequence: TGTGCCAGCAGCTTACATCCGGGAGGGCCTGCCACAGATACGCAGTATTTT.

The rearrangement links TRBV30 to TRBJ2-5, with D possibly being TRBD1 (6 bases). The CDR3 runs 16 residues. Deletions cut 3 bases from V and 1 base from J, with 18 bases between. CDR1 GTSNPN and CDR2 SVGIG come from the germline V gene (reference sequence). The CDR3 DNA reads TGTGCCTGGAGCCCCTACCTCAGGGGCGGCCAAGAGACCCAGTACTTC. The encoded protein is CAWSPYLRGGQETQYF.

V usage is TRBV15 and J usage is TRBJ2-5; the match to TRBD2 covers 8 bases. The CDR3 totals 14 residues. The V and J ends lost 4 bases and 4 bases, in that order; junction bases with no gene match: 5. The germline V gene has CDR1 LNHNV and CDR2 YYDKDF (reference sequence). The CDR3 DNA reads as TGTGCCACCAGCACCGGGAGGGAACGAGAGACCCAGTACTTC. Amino acids: CATSTGRERETQYF.

The CDR3 DNA follows: TGTGCCAGCAGTCCTCCGAACACCGGGGAGCTGTTTTTT. Protein sequence: CASSPPNTGELFF. The chain carries TRBV28 and TRBJ2-2; D gene uncertain. This CDR3 region has 13 residues. Germline CDR1 MDHEN, CDR2 SYDVKM. V lost 5 bases to trimming and J lost 0 bases, with 4 bases between them.

The chain's CDR3 is CASSLARGHYEQYF. The CDR3 region has the DNA TGTGCCAGCAGCTTAGCCAGGGGGCACTACGAGCAGTACTTC. The chain joins TRBV11-1 to TRBJ2-7, with TRBD1 matching 8 bases. Trimming at V came to 0 bases and at J to 3 bases, leaving 1 base not matched to a gene. This CDR3 is 14 amino acids long. CDR1 is SGHAT and CDR2 is FQDESV in the germline V gene (reference sequence).

The chain carries TRBV5-6 and TRBJ2-1, with a weak D call TRBD1 (6 bases). The CDR3 consists of 16 residues. Trimming removed 4 bases from V and 2 bases from J, with 16 bases in between. Germline CDR1 reads SGHDT; CDR2 reads YYEEEE. The CDR3 DNA is TGTGCCAGCAGCAAGTTAACAGGGTCAGCCTACAATGAGCAGTTCTTC. This encodes CASSKLTGSAYNEQFF.

This sequence joins TRBV10-3 and TRBJ2-1; 7 bases are shared with TRBD2. Looked up from germline, CDR1 is ENHRY and CDR2 is SYGVKD. The CDR3 runs 15 residues. The J segment lost 7 bases and the V segment lost 0 bases, leaving 6 bases of the junction unmatched. CDR3 DNA sequence: TGTGCCATCAGTGAGTCGCCGGGAGGTGGTAATGAGCAGTTCTTC. Its protein is CAISESPGGGNEQFF.

This rearrangement joins TRBV4-1 to TRBJ2-1; 12 bases are shared with TRBD2. The CDR3 length is 19 residues. J lost 4 bases, V lost 0 bases, and 10 bases had no gene match. Germline CDR1 is MGHRA and CDR2 is YSYEKL. In DNA, the CDR3 is TGCGCCAGCAGCCAAGATTTCCTAGCGGGAGGGCCGGTATACAATGAGCAGTTCTTC. It specifies CASSQDFLAGGPVYNEQFF.